The rows below give T cell receptor beta chains drawn from one sample of a study of cytomegalovirus exposure and HLA in healthy donors. TCRdb's table, derived via immunoSEQ multiplex PCR, lists solely in-frame clones and lacks some. The repertoire holds around 260,000 clones, with about 90% as singletons. Sequenced sample: PBMCs. The receptor source for this set is a woman between 25 and 40 years old in good health and CMV-seronegative. Both conserved end residues are part of each CDR3. D genes are given only for firm matches. The listing skips clone size in some rows; elsewhere it reads once, few, many or a size class.

cdr3_aa cdr3_nt clone_size d_call j_call cdr3_length v_call
CASTGYTGGSNQPQHF TGTGCCAGTACAGGATATACAGGGGGTAGCAATCAGCCCCAGCATTTT - TRBD1 TRBJ1-5 16 TRBV19
CASSPAGPGGYEQYF TGTGCCAGCTCACCAGCCGGCCCAGGAGGCTACGAGCAGTACTTC - - TRBJ2-7 15 TRBV18
CASSKGLPQETQYF TGTGCCAGCAGCAAGGGACTACCCCAAGAGACCCAGTACTTC - TRBD2 TRBJ2-5 14 TRBV9
CASRSGVQVFF TGCGCCAGCCGTTCGGGGGTACAAGTGTTCTTC - - TRBJ2-1 11 TRBV5-1
CASSALNYRTGQAYEQYF TGTGCCAGCAGCGCACTCAACTACAGGACAGGGCAGGCCTACGAGCAGTACTTC - TRBD1 TRBJ2-7 18 TRBV9
CASSLGVLLRPAEQYF TGTGCCAGCAGCTTAGGGGTTCTGCTTCGCCCTGCCGAGCAGTACTTC - - TRBJ2-7 16 TRBV7-2
CASSSNWGSYEQYF TGTGCCAGCAGCTCCAACTGGGGCTCCTACGAGCAGTACTTC once - TRBJ2-7 14 TRBV5-6
CASNPLGDRVNGYTF TGTGCCAGCAACCCCTTAGGGGACAGGGTGAATGGCTACACCTTC - TRBD1 TRBJ1-2 15 TRBV28
CASSLTGTGDTQYF TGTGCCAGCAGCCTCACCGGGACAGGAGATACGCAGTATTTT - TRBD1 TRBJ2-3 14 TRBV7-3
CASSARGSQYNEQFF TGTGCCAGCAGCGCACGCGGGAGCCAATACAATGAGCAGTTCTTC - TRBD2 TRBJ2-1 15 TRBV7-2
CASSPDREGTQYF TGTGCCAGCAGTCCGGACAGGGAGGGGACCCAGTACTTC - - TRBJ2-5 13 TRBV27
CASSLLSGVSYEQYF TGTGCCAGCAGTTTATTGTCTGGGGTGAGCTACGAGCAGTACTTC - - TRBJ2-7 15 TRBV27
CASSPGLAGGPNSETQYF TGTGCCAGCAGTCCTGGACTAGCGGGAGGGCCTAACTCGGAGACCCAGTACTTC - TRBD2 TRBJ2-5 18 TRBV27
CASSLAITGTGGTQYF TGTGCCAGCAGCTTAGCCATAACCGGGACAGGGGGCACACAGTACTTC - TRBD1 TRBJ2-7 16 TRBV11-3
CASSQGPPATNEKLFF TGCGCCAGCAGCCAAGGCCCACCCGCAACTAATGAAAAACTGTTTTTT once - TRBJ1-4 16 TRBV4-3
CASSLPGTPTGELFF TGTGCCAGCAGCTTACCCGGGACGCCTACCGGGGAGCTGTTTTTT - - TRBJ2-2 15 TRBV7-9
CASSDPRDVGTEAFF TGTGCCAGCAGTGACCCTCGGGACGTAGGAACTGAAGCTTTCTTT few - TRBJ1-1 15 TRBV2
CASMDAGWGANVLTF TGTGCCAGCATGGATGCAGGTTGGGGGGCCAACGTCCTGACTTTC - - TRBJ2-6 15 TRBV5-6
CASSQDDGQGPYEQYF TGTGCCAGCAGCCAAGATGACGGACAGGGTCCCTACGAGCAGTACTTC - TRBD1 TRBJ2-7 16 TRBV7-9
CASSQGGTGTEAFF TGCGCCAGCAGCCAAGGAGGGACGGGCACTGAAGCTTTCTTT - - TRBJ1-1 14 TRBV4-3
CASREFLAGGSDEQFF TGTGCCAGCAGGGAGTTTCTAGCGGGAGGAAGTGATGAGCAGTTCTTC - TRBD2 TRBJ2-1 16 TRBV7-2
CASSLTGIHEQYF TGTGCCAGCAGCCTCACAGGGATCCACGAGCAGTACTTC - - TRBJ2-7 13 TRBV7-9
CASSLGQGLNYEQYF TGTGCCAGCAGCTTAGGTCAGGGCTTAAACTACGAGCAGTACTTC - - TRBJ2-7 15 TRBV7-6
CASSLEDEKLFF TGTGCCAGCAGTTTAGAGGATGAAAAACTGTTTTTT once - TRBJ1-4 12 TRBV28
CASRPREGWGVYEQYF TGTGCAAGTCGCCCCCGAGAAGGGTGGGGGGTCTACGAGCAGTACTTC - - TRBJ2-7 16 TRBV12-2
CASSVGGSSNTGELFF TGTGCCAGCAGCGTGGGTGGCAGCTCGAACACCGGGGAGCTGTTTTTT - - TRBJ2-2 16 TRBV9
CATSSRTSATYEQYF TGTGCCACCAGCTCTAGGACTAGCGCAACCTACGAGCAGTACTTC - TRBD2 TRBJ2-7 15 TRBV15
CASSLSLAGGVLDNEQFF TGTGCCAGCAGTTTATCGCTAGCGGGAGGCGTTCTCGACAATGAGCAGTTCTTC - TRBD2 TRBJ2-1 18 TRBV27
CSVEGGGVGETQYF TGCAGCGTTGAAGGGGGGGGAGTGGGTGAGACCCAGTACTTC - TRBD2 TRBJ2-5 14 TRBV29-1
CASSLGGAGNQPQHF TGTGCCAGCAGCCTTGGGGGCGCGGGGAATCAGCCCCAGCATTTT - - TRBJ1-5 15 TRBV28
CASSHRTGTGLQPQHF TGTGCCAGCAGCCACCGGACCGGGACAGGGCTTCAGCCCCAGCATTTT - TRBD1 TRBJ1-5 16 TRBV5-8
CASSSRQGTSGRPYEQYF TGTGCCAGCAGTTCCCGACAGGGGACTAGCGGGAGACCCTACGAGCAGTACTTC - TRBD2 TRBJ2-7 18 TRBV28
CASSYQGGYEQYF TGCGCCAGCAGCTACCAGGGGGGGTACGAGCAGTACTTC - - TRBJ2-7 13 TRBV5-1
CASSAGDRGQPEQYF TGTGCCAGCAGCGCGGGGGACAGGGGGCAACCCGAGCAGTACTTC - TRBD1 TRBJ2-7 15 TRBV9
CASSPPEKTQYF TGTGCCAGCAGCCCCCCGGAAAAGACCCAGTACTTC few - TRBJ2-5 12 TRBV13
CSVGTGGGGSYEQYF TGCAGCGTTGGGACAGGGGGCGGAGGGTCCTACGAGCAGTACTTC - TRBD1 TRBJ2-7 15 TRBV29-1
CASSQFSGTGELFF TGTGCCAGCAGCCAATTCAGTGGGACCGGGGAGCTGTTTTTT - - TRBJ2-2 14 TRBV4-2
CASTTSGTFSYNEQFF TGTGCCAGCACTACTAGCGGAACCTTCTCCTACAATGAGCAGTTCTTC few TRBD2 TRBJ2-1 16 TRBV2
CASSRPGLAEKYEQYF TGTGCCAGCAGCCGACCGGGACTAGCGGAGAAGTACGAGCAGTACTTC - TRBD2 TRBJ2-7 16 TRBV11-3
CASSRGASSYEQYF TGTGCCAGCAGCCGAGGGGCGTCGTCCTACGAGCAGTACTTC - - TRBJ2-7 14 TRBV9
CASSSTGAIPSEQYF TGTGCCAGCAGCTCGACAGGGGCGATCCCCTCCGAGCAGTACTTC - TRBD1 TRBJ2-7 15 TRBV11-3
CASSPGGRGRVGANVLTF TGTGCCAGCAGCCCCGGAGGGCGGGGGCGCGTTGGGGCCAACGTCCTGACTTTC once - TRBJ2-6 18 TRBV9
CASSPDGTGGTYEQYF TGTGCCAGCAGCCCGGATGGGACAGGTGGGACCTACGAGCAGTACTTC - TRBD1 TRBJ2-7 16 TRBV7-3
CASSYRDREETQYF TGTGCCAGCAGCTACCGGGACAGGGAAGAGACCCAGTACTTC - TRBD1 TRBJ2-5 14 TRBV7-9
CASSLFPEIAYNEQFF TGTGCCAGCAGCTTATTTCCGGAAATTGCCTACAATGAGCAGTTCTTC once - TRBJ2-1 16 TRBV7-8
CASSSNLDRGSFF TGTGCCAGCAGCTCAAACCTCGACAGGGGCTCGTTCTTC - TRBD1 TRBJ2-1 13 TRBV7-8
CASSITTSSYEQYF TGTGCCAGTAGTATAACAACGAGCTCCTACGAGCAGTACTTC - - TRBJ2-7 14 TRBV19
CASGGVETGELFF TGCGCCAGCGGGGGGGTGGAAACCGGGGAGCTGTTTTTT - TRBD2 TRBJ2-2 13 TRBV4-3
CASSQAGTALAEQYF TGTGCCAGCAGCCAAGCCGGGACAGCATTAGCCGAGCAGTACTTC few TRBD1 TRBJ2-7 15 TRBV4-2
CASSPETSGDYEQYF TGTGCCAGCAGTCCCGAAACTAGCGGGGATTACGAGCAGTACTTC - TRBD2 TRBJ2-7 15 TRBV2
CASSFRGDWYEQYF TGTGCCAGCAGCTTTAGAGGGGACTGGTACGAGCAGTACTTC few - TRBJ2-7 14 TRBV11-2
CASYHNEQFF TGTGCCAGTTACCACAATGAGCAGTTCTTC few - TRBJ2-1 10 TRBV19
CASSLIADSSYEQYF TGTGCCAGCAGCTTAATCGCGGACAGCTCATACGAGCAGTACTTC - - TRBJ2-7 15 TRBV7-3
CSVFSGSNNEQFF TGCAGCGTTTTTAGCGGGAGCAACAATGAGCAGTTCTTC - TRBD2 TRBJ2-1 13 TRBV29-1
CASSFLSGTTYEQYF TGTGCCAGCAGCTTTCTGTCGGGTACCACCTACGAGCAGTACTTC - - TRBJ2-7 15 TRBV7-8
CASSSGLADNEQFF TGTGCCAGCAGTTCCGGACTAGCCGACAATGAGCAGTTCTTC - TRBD2 TRBJ2-1 14 TRBV28